The rows below give T cell receptor beta chains drawn from one sample of a study of early T cells in non-severe SARS-CoV-2 infection. TCRdb called the 5' RACE reads again in MiXCR, with one record for every CDR3 protein. The data show roughly 34,000 distinct CDR3 sequences, with approximately 6.6% seen just once and 20% to 25% held by the top ten. The sequencing here drew on whole blood, taken at baseline. The source is an adult who was a healthcare worker with PCR-confirmed SARS-CoV-2 infection or an uninfected control (not recorded which). The CDR3 runs from the conserved cysteine through the conserved F or W. D genes are given only for firm matches. The size entry is marked missing in some rows and otherwise reads once, few, many or a size class.

d_gene | j_gene | v_gene | abundance | CDR3aa | CDR3nt
TRBD1 | TRBJ2-1 | TRBV15 | many | CATSRKAGTGLNEQFF | TGTGCCACCAGCAGAAAAGCCGGGACAGGACTCAATGAGCAGTTCTTC
. | TRBJ1-1 | TRBV20-1 | many | CSAVVNTEAFF | TGCAGTGCCGTCGTGAACACTGAAGCTTTCTTT
. | TRBJ1-5 | TRBV28 | . | CASSLIGGGPQHF | TGTGCCAGCAGTTTAATCGGTGGGGGGCCCCAGCATTTT
. | TRBJ2-5 | TRBV6-2/TRBV6-3 | many | CASSYWGRQEPQYF | TGTGCCAGCAGTTACTGGGGCAGACAAGAGCCCCAGTACTTC
. | TRBJ1-5 | TRBV19 | many | CASSDQASNQPQHF | TGTGCCAGTAGTGATCAGGCGAGCAATCAGCCCCAGCATTTT
. | TRBJ2-5 | TRBV20-1 | . | CSARESETQYF | TGCAGTGCTAGAGAGTCAGAGACCCAGTACTTC
. | TRBJ2-3 | TRBV10-3 | . | CAIRGQGGGTDTQYF | TGTGCCATCCGGGGTCAGGGGGGCGGCACAGATACGCAGTATTTT
. | TRBJ2-7 | TRBV11-2 | . | CVSSLGSGGPYEQYF | TGTGTCAGCAGCTTAGGATCCGGGGGGCCGTACGAGCAGTACTTC
. | TRBJ1-1 | TRBV19 | few | CASSITGTPTEAFF | TGTGCCAGTAGTATAACAGGGACGCCCACTGAAGCTTTCTTT
. | TRBJ2-7 | TRBV14 | few | CASSQDPGSGQYF | TGTGCCAGCAGCCAAGATCCGGGAAGTGGGCAGTACTTC
TRBD1 | TRBJ2-6 | TRBV7-9 | many | CASSPDRPLGANVLTF | TGTGCCAGCAGCCCGGACAGGCCACTCGGGGCCAACGTCCTGACTTTC
. | TRBJ1-1 | TRBV5-1 | . | CASSFLQNTEAFF | TGCGCCAGCAGCTTCCTGCAGAACACTGAAGCTTTCTTT
TRBD1 | TRBJ1-2 | TRBV4-3 | few | CASSREPGGSGYTF | TGCGCCAGCAGCCGAGAACCAGGGGGCAGTGGCTACACCTTC
TRBD1 | TRBJ1-6 | TRBV27 | . | CASSSGQERSPLHF | TGTGCCAGCAGTTCAGGACAGGAGCGGTCACCCCTCCACTTT
. | TRBJ1-4 | TRBV7-2 | few | CASTYRASNEKLFF | TGTGCCAGCACCTACAGGGCCTCTAATGAAAAACTGTTTTTT
. | TRBJ2-3 | TRBV6-2/TRBV6-3 | few | CASSYSGITDTQYF | TGTGCCAGCAGTTACTCAGGCATCACAGATACGCAGTATTTT
TRBD2 | TRBJ2-5 | TRBV6-6 | few | CASSYSREGETQYF | TGTGCCAGCAGTTACTCTCGGGAGGGAGAGACCCAGTACTTC
. | TRBJ2-1 | TRBV3-1 | few | CASRTGEGANEQFF | TGTGCCAGCAGGACGGGAGAGGGAGCCAATGAGCAGTTCTTC
TRBD2 | TRBJ2-3 | TRBV27 | few | CASSSFRAGSTDTQYF | TGTGCCAGCAGTTCTTTTCGAGCGGGGAGCACAGATACGCAGTATTTT
TRBD2 | TRBJ2-1 | TRBV20-1 | many | CSAPGLALGEQFF | TGCAGTGCCCCGGGACTAGCGCTCGGTGAGCAGTTCTTC
. | TRBJ1-1 | TRBV10-3 | many | CAISGSNWGTEAFF | TGTGCCATCAGTGGCAGCAATTGGGGCACTGAAGCTTTCTTT
. | TRBJ2-7 | TRBV14 | . | CASSHGGEQYF | TGTGCCAGCAGCCACGGAGGGGAGCAGTACTTC
. | TRBJ2-5 | TRBV5-1 | many | CASSIGRASLETQYF | TGCGCCAGCAGCATAGGGCGGGCCTCACTTGAGACCCAGTACTTC
TRBD2 | TRBJ2-7 | TRBV10-3 | few | CAISELGAGGEQYF | TGTGCCATCAGTGAGTTGGGCGCGGGAGGGGAGCAGTACTTC
TRBD2 | TRBJ2-3 | TRBV20-1 | many | CSASGGRGVTDTQYF | TGCAGTGCTAGTGGCGGGAGAGGGGTCACAGATACGCAGTATTTT
TRBD2 | TRBJ2-3 | TRBV12-3/TRBV12-4 | . | CASSRTSGSFTDTQYF | TGTGCCAGCAGCCGAACTAGCGGGAGCTTCACAGATACGCAGTATTTT
. | TRBJ1-4 | TRBV6-5 | many | CASGQPGRSRKLFF | TGTGCCAGCGGTCAGCCCGGCAGGTCGCGAAAACTGTTTTTT
TRBD2 | TRBJ2-2 | TRBV7-9 | . | CASSPGLAGDTGELFF | TGTGCCAGCAGTCCCGGACTAGCGGGGGACACCGGGGAGCTGTTTTTT
TRBD1 | TRBJ1-4 | TRBV4-2 | . | CACSGTGGINEKLFF | TGTGCCTGCAGCGGAACAGGGGGAATTAATGAAAAACTGTTTTTT
TRBD1 | TRBJ2-3 | TRBV10-2 | few | CASFKGQGARADTQYF | TGCGCCAGTTTTAAAGGGCAGGGGGCGCGGGCAGATACGCAGTATTTT
. | TRBJ1-1 | TRBV2 | medium-sized | CASSPGRAGTEAFF | TGTGCCAGCAGCCCCGGAAGGGCGGGCACTGAAGCTTTCTTT
. | TRBJ2-3 | TRBV20-1 | . | CSASPLAGTDTQYF | TGCAGTGCTAGCCCACTAGCTGGCACAGATACGCAGTATTTT